The present entry profiles one TCR beta chain with its context. The data are from a study of control samples from healthy donors and cancer patients. The repertoire was sequenced with immunoSEQ multiplex PCR; TCRdb's copy has only in-frame clones and lacks some. The sample contains 90,000 to 100,000 clones, 65% to 85% of which appear only once. V was pared by 0 bases and J by 8 bases, with 16 bases between. The CDR3 sequence is 15 residues long. The germline CDR1 and CDR2 sequences are LNHDA and SQIVND (reference sequence). This clonotype was obtained from a man in his sixties or seventies with lung cancer. This sequence joins TRBV19 and TRBJ1-2, with D hard to call. The material sequenced was PBMCs. CDR3 sequence (DNA): TGTGCCAGTAGTATAGATTCGAGGACCTCCGGAGGCTACACCTTC. The encoded protein is CASSIDSRTSGGYTF. The full variable domain, completed using reference TRBV19 and TRBJ1-2, is DGGITQSPKYLFRKEGQNVTLSCEQNLNHDAMYWYRQDPGQGLRLIYYSQIVNDFQKGDIAEGYSVSREKKESFPLTVTSAQKNPTAFYLCASSIDSRTSGGYTFGSGTRLTVV.